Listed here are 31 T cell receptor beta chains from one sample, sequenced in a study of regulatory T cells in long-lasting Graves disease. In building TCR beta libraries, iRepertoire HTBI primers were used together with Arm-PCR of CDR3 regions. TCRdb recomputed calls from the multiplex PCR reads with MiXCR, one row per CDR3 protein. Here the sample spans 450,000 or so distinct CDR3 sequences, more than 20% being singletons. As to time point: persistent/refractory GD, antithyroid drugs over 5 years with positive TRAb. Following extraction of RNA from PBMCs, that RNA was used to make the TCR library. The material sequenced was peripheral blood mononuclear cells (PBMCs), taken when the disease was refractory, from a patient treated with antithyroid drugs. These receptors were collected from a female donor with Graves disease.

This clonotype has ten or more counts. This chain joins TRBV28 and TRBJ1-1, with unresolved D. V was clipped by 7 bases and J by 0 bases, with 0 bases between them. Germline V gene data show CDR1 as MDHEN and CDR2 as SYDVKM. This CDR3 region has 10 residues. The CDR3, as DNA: TGTGCCAGCATGAACACTGAAGCTTTCTTT. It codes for CASMNTEAFF.

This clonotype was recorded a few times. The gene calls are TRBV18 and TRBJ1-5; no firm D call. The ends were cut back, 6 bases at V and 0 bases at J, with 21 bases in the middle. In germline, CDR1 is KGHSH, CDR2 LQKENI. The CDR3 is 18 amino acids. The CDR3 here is CASSPKAPTQYSNQPQHF. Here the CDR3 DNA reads TGTGCCAGCTCCCCCAAGGCCCCGACCCAATATAGCAATCAGCCCCAGCATTTT.

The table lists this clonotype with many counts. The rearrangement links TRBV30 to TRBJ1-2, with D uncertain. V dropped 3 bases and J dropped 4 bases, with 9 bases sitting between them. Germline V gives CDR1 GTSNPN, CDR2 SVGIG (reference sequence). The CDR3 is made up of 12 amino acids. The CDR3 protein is CAWSTLSYGYTF. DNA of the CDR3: TGTGCCTGGAGCACTTTGAGCTATGGCTACACCTTC. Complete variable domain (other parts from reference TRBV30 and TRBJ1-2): SQTIHQWPATLVQPVGSPLSLECTVEGTSNPNLYWYRQAAGRGLQLLFYSVGIGQISSEVPQNLSASRPQDRQFILSSKKLLLSDSGFYLCAWSTLSYGYTFGSGTRLTVV.

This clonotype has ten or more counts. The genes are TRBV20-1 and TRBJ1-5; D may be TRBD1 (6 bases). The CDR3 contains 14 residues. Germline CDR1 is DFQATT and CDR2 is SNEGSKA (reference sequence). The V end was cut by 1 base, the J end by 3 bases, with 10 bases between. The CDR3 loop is CSARAGQPNQPQHF. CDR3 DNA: TGCAGTGCTAGAGCCGGACAGCCCAATCAGCCCCAGCATTTT.

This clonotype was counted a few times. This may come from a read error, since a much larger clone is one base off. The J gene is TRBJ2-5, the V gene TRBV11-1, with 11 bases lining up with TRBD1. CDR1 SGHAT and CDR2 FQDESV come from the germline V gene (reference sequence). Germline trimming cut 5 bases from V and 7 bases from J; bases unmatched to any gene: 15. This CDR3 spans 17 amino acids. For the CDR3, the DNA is TGTGCCAGCAGCCCCGGACAGGGGGCATCCGATTATGGGACCCAGTACTTC. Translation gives CASSPGQGASDYGTQYF.

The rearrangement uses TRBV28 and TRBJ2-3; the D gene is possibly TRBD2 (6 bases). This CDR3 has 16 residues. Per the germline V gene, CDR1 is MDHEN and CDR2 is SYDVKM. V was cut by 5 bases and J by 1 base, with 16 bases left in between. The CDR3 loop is CASSPLPGEGTDTQYF. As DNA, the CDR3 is TGTGCCAGCAGTCCCCTGCCGGGAGAGGGCACAGATACGCAGTATTTT.

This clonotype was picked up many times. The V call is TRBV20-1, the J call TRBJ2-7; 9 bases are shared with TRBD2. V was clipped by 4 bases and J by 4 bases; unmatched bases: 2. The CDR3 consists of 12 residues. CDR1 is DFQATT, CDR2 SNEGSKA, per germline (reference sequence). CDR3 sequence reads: CSAKTSGYEQYF. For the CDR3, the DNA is TGCAGTGCTAAGACTAGCGGTTACGAGCAGTACTTC.

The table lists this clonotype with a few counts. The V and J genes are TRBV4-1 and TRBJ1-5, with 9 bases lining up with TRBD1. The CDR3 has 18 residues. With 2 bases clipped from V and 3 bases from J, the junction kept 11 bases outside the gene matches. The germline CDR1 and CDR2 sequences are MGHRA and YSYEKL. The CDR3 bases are TGCGCCAGCAGCCAACCCACAGGGGGCTGGGTCGACAATCAGCCCCAGCATTTT. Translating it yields CASSQPTGGWVDNQPQHF.

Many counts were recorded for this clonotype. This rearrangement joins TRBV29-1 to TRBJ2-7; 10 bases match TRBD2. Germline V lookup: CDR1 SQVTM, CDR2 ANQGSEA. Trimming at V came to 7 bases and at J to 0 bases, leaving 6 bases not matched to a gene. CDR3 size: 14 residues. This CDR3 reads CSAATSGVSYEQYF. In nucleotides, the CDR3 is TGCAGCGCTGCCACTAGCGGGGTCTCCTACGAGCAGTACTTC.

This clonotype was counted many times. CDR3 sequence (DNA): TGTGCCAGCAGCTCCGGTCGGGGCCTTCAGGGCTACGAGCAGTACTTC. It yields the protein CASSSGRGLQGYEQYF. The gene calls are TRBV11-2 and TRBJ2-7, with D perhaps being TRBD1 or TRBD2 (5 bases each). Trimming removed 4 bases from V and 3 bases from J, with 19 bases in between. CDR1 is SGHAT and CDR2 is FQNNGV in the germline V gene. The CDR3 runs to 16 residues.

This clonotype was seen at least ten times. The CDR3 DNA follows: TGTGCCACCAGTGAACCTCCCGCTACGACCGAGGCCAACGTCCTGACTTTC. Translating it yields CATSEPPATTEANVLTF. The chain combines TRBV24-1 with TRBJ2-6; no definite D call. The CDR3 loop spans 17 amino acids. Per the germline V gene, CDR1 is KGHDR and CDR2 is SFDVKD. V shed 4 bases and J shed 6 bases, with 18 bases lying between them.

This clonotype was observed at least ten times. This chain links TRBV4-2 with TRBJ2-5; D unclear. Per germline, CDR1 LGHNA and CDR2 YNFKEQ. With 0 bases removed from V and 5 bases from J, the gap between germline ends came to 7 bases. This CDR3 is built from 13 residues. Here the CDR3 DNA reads TGTGCCAGCAGCCAAGATTCCGCCGAGACCCAGTACTTC. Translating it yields CASSQDSAETQYF.

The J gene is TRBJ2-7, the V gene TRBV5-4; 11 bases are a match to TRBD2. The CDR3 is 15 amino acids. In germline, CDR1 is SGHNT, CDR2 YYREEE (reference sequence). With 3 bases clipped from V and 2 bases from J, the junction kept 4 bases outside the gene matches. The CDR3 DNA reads TGTGCCAGCAGCTCCCTGACTAGCGGGGCCTACGAGCAGTACTTC. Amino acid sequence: CASSSLTSGAYEQYF.

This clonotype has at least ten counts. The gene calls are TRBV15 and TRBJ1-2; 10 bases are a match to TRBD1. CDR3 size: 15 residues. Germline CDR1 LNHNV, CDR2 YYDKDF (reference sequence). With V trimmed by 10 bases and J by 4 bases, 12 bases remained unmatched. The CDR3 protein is CAIHGGQGGPYGYTF. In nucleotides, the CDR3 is TGTGCCATCCACGGTGGACAGGGGGGTCCCTATGGCTACACCTTC.

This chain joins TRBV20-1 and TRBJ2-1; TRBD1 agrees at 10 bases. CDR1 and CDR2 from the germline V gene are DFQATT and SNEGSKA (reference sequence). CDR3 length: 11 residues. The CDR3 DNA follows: TGCAGAGGACAGGGGGGGGATGAGCAGTTCTTC. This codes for CRGQGGDEQFF.

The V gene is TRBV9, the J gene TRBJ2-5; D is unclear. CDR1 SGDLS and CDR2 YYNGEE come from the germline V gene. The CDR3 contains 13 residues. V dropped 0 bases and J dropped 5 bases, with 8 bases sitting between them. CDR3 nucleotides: TGTGCCAGCAGCGTAGGGGGTACCGAGACCCAGTACTTC. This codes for CASSVGGTETQYF. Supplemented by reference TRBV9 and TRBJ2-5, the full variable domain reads DSGVTQTPKHLITATGQRVTLRCSPRSGDLSVYWYQQSLDQGLQFLIQYYNGEERAKGNILERFSAQQFPDLHSELNLSSLELGDSALYFCASSVGGTETQYFGPGTRLLVL.

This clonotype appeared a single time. CDR3 residues: CASSYSPPNYGYTF. Written as DNA, the CDR3 is TGTGCCAGCAGTTACTCCCCGCCTAACTATGGCTACACCTTC. The chain employs TRBV6-5 and TRBJ1-2; D uncertain. The CDR3 covers 14 residues. Germline values: CDR1 MNHEY, CDR2 SVGAGI. The V end was cut by 0 bases, the J end by 0 bases, with 5 bases between.

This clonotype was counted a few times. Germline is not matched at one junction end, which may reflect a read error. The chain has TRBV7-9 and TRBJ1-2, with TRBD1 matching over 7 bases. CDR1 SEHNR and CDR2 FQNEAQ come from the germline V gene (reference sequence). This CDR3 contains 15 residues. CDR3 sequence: CASSLAEGAGDGYTF. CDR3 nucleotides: TGTGCCAGCAGCCTAGCAGAGGGGGCGGGGGATGGCTACACCTTC.

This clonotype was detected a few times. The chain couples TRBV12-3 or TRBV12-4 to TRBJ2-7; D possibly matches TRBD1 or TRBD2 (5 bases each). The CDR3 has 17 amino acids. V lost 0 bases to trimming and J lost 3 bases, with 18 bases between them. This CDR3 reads CASSLAVSGRKFYEQYF. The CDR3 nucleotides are TGTGCCAGCAGTTTAGCGGTCTCGGGGCGGAAATTCTACGAGCAGTACTTC.

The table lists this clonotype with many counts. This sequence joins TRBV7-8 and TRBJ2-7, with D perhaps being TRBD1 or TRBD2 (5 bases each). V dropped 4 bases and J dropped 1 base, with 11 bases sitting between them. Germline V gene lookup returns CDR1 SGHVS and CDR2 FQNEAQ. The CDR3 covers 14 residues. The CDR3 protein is CASSYRDLSYEQYF. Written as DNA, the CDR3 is TGTGCCAGCAGCTACCGGGACCTTTCCTACGAGCAGTACTTC.

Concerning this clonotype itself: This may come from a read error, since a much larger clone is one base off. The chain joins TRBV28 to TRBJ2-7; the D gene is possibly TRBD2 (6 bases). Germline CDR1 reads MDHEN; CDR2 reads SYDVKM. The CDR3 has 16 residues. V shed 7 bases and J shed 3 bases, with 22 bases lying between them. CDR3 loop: CASNLPEAGSLYEQYF. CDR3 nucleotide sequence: TGTGCCAGCAATTTGCCCGAAGCGGGCTCGCTCTACGAGCAGTACTTC. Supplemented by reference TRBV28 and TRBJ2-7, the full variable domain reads DVKVTQSSRYLVKRTGEKVFLECVQDMDHENMFWYRQDPGLGLRLIYFSYDVKMKEKGDIPEGYSVSREKKERFSLILESASTNQTSMYLCASNLPEAGSLYEQYFGPGTRLTVT.

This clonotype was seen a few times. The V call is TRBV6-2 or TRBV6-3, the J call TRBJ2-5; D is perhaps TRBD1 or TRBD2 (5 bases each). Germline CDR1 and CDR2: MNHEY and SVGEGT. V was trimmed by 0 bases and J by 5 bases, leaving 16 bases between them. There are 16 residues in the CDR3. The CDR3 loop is CASSYSTGRNAETQYF. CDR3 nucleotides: TGTGCCAGCAGTTACTCGACGGGGCGAAATGCGGAGACCCAGTACTTC.

The CDR3 DNA is TGCAGCGCAGCCACAGGACAAGAGACCCAGTACTTC. Amino acids: CSAATGQETQYF. The V call is TRBV29-1, the J call TRBJ2-5; a possible D gene is TRBD1 (5 bases). V lost 7 bases to trimming and J lost 2 bases, with 11 bases between them. The germline gives CDR1 SQVTM, CDR2 ANQGSEA. The CDR3 has 12 residues. Variable domain in full (rest from reference TRBV29-1 and TRBJ2-5): SAVISQKPSRDICQRGTSLTIQCQVDSQVTMMFWYRQQPGQSLTLIATANQGSEATYESGFVIDKFPISRPNLTFSTLTVSNMSPEDSSIYLCSAATGQETQYFGPGTRLLVL.

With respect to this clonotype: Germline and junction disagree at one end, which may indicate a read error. The DNA for the CDR3 is TGTGCCAGCAGCTCCTCGGGACCACCATTCGGGGAGCTGGTTTTT. Its translation is CASSSSGPPFGELVF. The chain carries TRBV7-9 and TRBJ2-2; D could derive from TRBD1 or TRBD2 (5 bases each). CDR1 SEHNR and CDR2 FQNEAQ come from the germline V gene (reference sequence). This CDR3 spans 15 amino acids.

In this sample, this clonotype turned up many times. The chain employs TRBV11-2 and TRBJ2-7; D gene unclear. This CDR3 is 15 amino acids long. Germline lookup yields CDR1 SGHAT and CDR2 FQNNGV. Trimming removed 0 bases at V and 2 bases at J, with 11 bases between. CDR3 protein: CASSLDPGGTYEQYF. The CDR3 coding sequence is TGTGCCAGCAGCTTAGATCCGGGCGGAACCTACGAGCAGTACTTC. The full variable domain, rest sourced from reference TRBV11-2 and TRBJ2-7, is EAGVAQSPRYKIIEKRQSVAFWCNPISGHATLYWYQQILGQGPKLLIQFQNNGVVDDSQLPKDRFSAERLKGVDSTLKIQPAKLEDSAVYLCASSLDPGGTYEQYFGPGTRLTVT.

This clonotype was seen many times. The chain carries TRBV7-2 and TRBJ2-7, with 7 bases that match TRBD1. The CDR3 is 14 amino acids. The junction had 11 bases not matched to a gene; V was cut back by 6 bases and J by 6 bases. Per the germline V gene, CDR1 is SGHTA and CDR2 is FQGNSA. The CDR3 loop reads CASSPGQIYSEQYF. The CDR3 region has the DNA TGTGCCAGCAGTCCGGGACAGATCTACAGCGAGCAGTACTTC.

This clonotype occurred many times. The CDR3 protein is CSVLGDSDAYNYGYTF. Here the CDR3 DNA reads TGCAGCGTCTTGGGGGACAGCGACGCCTATAACTATGGCTACACCTTC. This sequence joins TRBV29-1 and TRBJ1-2; 7 bases line up with TRBD1. The CDR3 has 16 amino acids. J gave up 1 base and V 6 bases, and 14 bases lay outside the gene matches. Per germline, CDR1 SQVTM and CDR2 ANQGSEA.

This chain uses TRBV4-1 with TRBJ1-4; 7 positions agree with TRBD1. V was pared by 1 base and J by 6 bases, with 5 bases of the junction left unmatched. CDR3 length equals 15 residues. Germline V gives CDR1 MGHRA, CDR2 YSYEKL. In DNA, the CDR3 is TGCGCCAGCAGCCAAGCCCAGGGGGAAGATGAAAAACTGTTTTTT. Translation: CASSQAQGEDEKLFF.

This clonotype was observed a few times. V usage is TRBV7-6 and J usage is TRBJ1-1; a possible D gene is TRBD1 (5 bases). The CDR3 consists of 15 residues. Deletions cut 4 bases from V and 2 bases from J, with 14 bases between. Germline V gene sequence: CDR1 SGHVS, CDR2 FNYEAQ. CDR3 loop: CASSSLHRGNTEAFF. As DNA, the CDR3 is TGTGCCAGCAGCTCCCTTCATAGGGGCAACACTGAAGCTTTCTTT.

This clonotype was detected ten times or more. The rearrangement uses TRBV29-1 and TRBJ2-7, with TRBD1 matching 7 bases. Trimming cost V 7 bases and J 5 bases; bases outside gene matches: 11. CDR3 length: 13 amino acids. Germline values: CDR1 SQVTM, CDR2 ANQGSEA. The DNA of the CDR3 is TGCAGCGCGAACAGGGGACATTCAAACGAGCAGTACTTC. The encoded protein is CSANRGHSNEQYF.

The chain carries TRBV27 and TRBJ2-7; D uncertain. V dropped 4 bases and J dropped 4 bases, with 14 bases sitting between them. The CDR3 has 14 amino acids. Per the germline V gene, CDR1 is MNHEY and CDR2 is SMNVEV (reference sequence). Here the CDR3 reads CASSYSTFGYEQYF. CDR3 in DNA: TGTGCCAGCAGTTACTCTACCTTTGGGTACGAGCAGTACTTC.